The present entry profiles one T cell receptor beta chain with its context. The antigen is not known. This record belongs to a study of cytomegalovirus exposure and HLA in healthy donors. Germline V gene sequence: CDR1 SGHKS, CDR2 YYEKEE (reference sequence). CDR3 length: 15 residues. V lost 0 bases and J 2 bases, leaving 12 bases between the germline ends. The PCR ran on 60 Vbeta and 13 Jbeta primers. Method: immunoSEQ multiplex PCR; TCRdb's copy keeps in-frame clones and lacks some. The repertoire has roughly 98,000 clones, about 70% of them found once; the top ten carry 11% to 15%. Study findings and constraints: A later analysis showed that HLA-associated TCR beta chains had undergone more clonal expansion than equally common others.

V usage is TRBV5-5 and J usage is TRBJ2-7; D is ambiguous. The source of this sequence is a woman between 65 and 79 years old in good health and CMV-seropositive. Sequencing was done on a sample of PBMCs. The CDR3 DNA reads as TGTGCCAGCAGCTTGGCCGCTGGCCGTACCTACGAGCAGTACTTC. Its translation: CASSLAAGRTYEQYF.